This T cell receptor (beta chain) stems from a study of response to subunit inactivated influenza vaccine. Study-wide results and caveats: It was the authors' suggestion that each seasonal influenza vaccination recruits few new T cells.

From the RT-PCR reads, TCRdb called clonotypes with MiXCR, one entry per CDR3 protein. The sample lists a few hundred thousand distinct CDR3 sequences, about 20% seen once, with approximately 10% in the top ten. Concerning this clonotype: Its antigen is still unknown.

The CDR3 is made up of 13 amino acids. The V and J ends lost 2 bases and 10 bases respectively, with 12 bases between them. The germline V gene encodes CDR1 MGHDK and CDR2 SYGVNS. Sequences were derived from PBMCs from blood, sampled approximately 22 months after vaccination. The chain joins TRBV25-1 to TRBJ2-1, with a weak D call TRBD2 (5 bases). This sequence originates from a man aged 50-75 years who received an inactivated influenza vaccine. CDR3 sequence reads: CASSEMEEREQFF. The CDR3, as DNA: TGTGCCAGCAGTGAAATGGAGGAAAGGGAGCAGTTCTTC.